The 2 T cell receptor beta chains below come from one sample, sequenced in a study of cytomegalovirus exposure and HLA in healthy donors. PCR employed 60 Vbeta and 13 Jbeta primers. Profiling relied on immunoSEQ multiplex PCR, and the TCRdb table lists in-frame clones only, not all of them. Of about 200,000 clones listed, around three quarters are singletons. Specimen: PBMCs. Every receptor here comes from a woman aged 25 to 39 in good health and CMV-seronegative.

V and J are TRBV7-9 and TRBJ2-7, with 11 positions matching TRBD2. Germline CDR1 reads SEHNR; CDR2 reads FQNEAQ (reference sequence). This CDR3 contains 15 residues. J lost 4 bases, V lost 6 bases, and 8 bases had no gene match. The CDR3 protein is CASRPGLAGGYEQYF. The CDR3 nucleotides read TGTGCCAGCAGACCCGGGCTAGCGGGAGGTTACGAGCAGTACTTC.

V gene TRBV19 combines with J gene TRBJ1-6; D possibly corresponds to TRBD1 (5 bases). V was cut by 3 bases and J by 9 bases, with 9 bases left in between. The V gene's germline CDR1 is LNHDA and CDR2 SQIVND (reference sequence). CDR3 length: 13 residues. Here the CDR3 DNA reads TGTGCCAGTAGTATTAACGGGGGTTCACCCCTCCACTTT. Translated, it gives CASSINGGSPLHF.